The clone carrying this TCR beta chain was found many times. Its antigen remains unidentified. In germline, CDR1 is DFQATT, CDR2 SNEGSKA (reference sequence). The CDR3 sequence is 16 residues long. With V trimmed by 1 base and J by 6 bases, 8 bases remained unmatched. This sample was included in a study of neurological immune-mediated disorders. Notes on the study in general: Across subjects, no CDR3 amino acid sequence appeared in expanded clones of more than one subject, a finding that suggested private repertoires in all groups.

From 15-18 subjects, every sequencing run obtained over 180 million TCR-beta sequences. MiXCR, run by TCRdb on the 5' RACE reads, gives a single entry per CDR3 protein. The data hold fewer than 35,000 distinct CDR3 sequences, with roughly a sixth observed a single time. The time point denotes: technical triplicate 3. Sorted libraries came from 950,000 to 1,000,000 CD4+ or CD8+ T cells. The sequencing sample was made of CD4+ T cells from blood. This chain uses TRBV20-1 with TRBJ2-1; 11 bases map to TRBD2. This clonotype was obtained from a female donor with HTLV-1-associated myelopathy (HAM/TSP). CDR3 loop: CSARVPLAGGPNEQFF. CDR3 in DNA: TGCAGTGCTAGAGTACCCCTAGCGGGGGGCCCCAATGAGCAGTTCTTC.